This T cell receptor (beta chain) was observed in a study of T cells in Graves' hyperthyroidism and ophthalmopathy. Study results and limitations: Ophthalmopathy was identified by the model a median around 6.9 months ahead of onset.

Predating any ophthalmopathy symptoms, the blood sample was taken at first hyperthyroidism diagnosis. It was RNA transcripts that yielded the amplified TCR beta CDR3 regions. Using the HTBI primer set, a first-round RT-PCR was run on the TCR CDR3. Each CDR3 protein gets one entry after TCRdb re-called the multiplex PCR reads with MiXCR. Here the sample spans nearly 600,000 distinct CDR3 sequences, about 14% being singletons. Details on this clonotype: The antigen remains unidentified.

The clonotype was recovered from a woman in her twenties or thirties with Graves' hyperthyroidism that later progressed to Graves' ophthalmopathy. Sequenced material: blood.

CDR3 region: CASSLTQGFYEQYF. For the CDR3, the DNA is TGCGCCAGCAGCTTGACTCAGGGGTTCTACGAGCAGTACTTC. The chain couples TRBV5-1 to TRBJ2-7, with a tentative D call TRBD1 (6 bases). This CDR3 is built from 14 residues. The germline gives CDR1 SGHRS, CDR2 YFSETQ. Trimming shortened V by 1 base and J by 3 bases, and 11 bases separated the two germline ends.